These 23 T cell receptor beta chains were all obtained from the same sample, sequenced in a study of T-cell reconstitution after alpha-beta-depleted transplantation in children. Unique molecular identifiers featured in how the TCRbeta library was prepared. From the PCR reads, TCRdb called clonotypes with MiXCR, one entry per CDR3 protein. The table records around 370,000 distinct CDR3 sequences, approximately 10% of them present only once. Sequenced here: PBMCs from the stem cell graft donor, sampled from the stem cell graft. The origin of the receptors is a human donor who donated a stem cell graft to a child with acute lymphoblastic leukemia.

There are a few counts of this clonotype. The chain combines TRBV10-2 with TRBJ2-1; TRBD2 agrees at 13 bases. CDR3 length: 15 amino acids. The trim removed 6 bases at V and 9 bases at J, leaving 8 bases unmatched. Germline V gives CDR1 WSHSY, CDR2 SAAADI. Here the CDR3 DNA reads TGCGCCAGCAGACGGACTAGCGGGAGAGGCGGTGAGCAGTTCTTC. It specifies CASRRTSGRGGEQFF.

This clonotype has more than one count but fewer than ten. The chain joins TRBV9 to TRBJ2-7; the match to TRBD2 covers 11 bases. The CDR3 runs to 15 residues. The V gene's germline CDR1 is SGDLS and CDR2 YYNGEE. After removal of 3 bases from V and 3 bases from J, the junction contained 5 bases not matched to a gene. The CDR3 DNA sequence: TGTGCCAGCAGCGCAACGGGACTAGCGGACTACGAGCAGTACTTC. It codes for CASSATGLADYEQYF.

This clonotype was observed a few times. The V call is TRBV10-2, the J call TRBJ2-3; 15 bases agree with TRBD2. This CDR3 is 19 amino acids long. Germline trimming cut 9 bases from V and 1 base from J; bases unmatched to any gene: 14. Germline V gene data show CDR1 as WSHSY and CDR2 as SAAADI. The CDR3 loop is CARRRWTSGRAQGTDTQYF. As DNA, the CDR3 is TGCGCCAGGAGACGGTGGACTAGCGGGAGGGCCCAGGGCACAGATACGCAGTATTTT.

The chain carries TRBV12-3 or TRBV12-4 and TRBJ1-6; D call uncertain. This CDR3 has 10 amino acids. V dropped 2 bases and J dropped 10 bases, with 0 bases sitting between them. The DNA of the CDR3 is TGTGCCAGCAGTTTATCACCCCTCCACTTT. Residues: CASSLSPLHF.

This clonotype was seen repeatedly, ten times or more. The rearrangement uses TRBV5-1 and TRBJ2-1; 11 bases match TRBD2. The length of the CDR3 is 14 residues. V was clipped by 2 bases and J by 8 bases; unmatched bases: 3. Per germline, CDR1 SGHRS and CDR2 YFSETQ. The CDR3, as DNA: TGCGCCAGCAGCTTCACTAGCGGGAGTTATGAGCAGTTCTTC. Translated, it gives CASSFTSGSYEQFF.

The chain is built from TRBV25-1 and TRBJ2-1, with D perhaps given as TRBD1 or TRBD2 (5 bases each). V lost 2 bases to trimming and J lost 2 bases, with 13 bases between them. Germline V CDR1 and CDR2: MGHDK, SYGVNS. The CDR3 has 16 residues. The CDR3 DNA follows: TGTGCCAGCAGTGAACGGGGCGCAACGACCTACAATGAGCAGTTCTTC. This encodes CASSERGATTYNEQFF.

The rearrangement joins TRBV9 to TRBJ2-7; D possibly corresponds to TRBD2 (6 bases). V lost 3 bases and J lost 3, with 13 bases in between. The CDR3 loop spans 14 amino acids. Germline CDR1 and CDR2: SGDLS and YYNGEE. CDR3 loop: CASSEGTGGYEQYF. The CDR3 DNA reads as TGTGCCAGCAGCGAAGGGACTGGGGGCTACGAGCAGTACTTC.

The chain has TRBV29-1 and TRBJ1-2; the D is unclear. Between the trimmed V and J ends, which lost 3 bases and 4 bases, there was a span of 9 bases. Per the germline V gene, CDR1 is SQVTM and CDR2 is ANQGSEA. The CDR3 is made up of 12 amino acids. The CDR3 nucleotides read TGCAGCGTTGACCGCCAGGCCTATGGCTACACCTTC. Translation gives CSVDRQAYGYTF. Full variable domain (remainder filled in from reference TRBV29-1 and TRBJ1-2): SAVISQKPSRDICQRGTSLTIQCQVDSQVTMMFWYRQQPGQSLTLIATANQGSEATYESGFVIDKFPISRPNLTFSTLTVSNMSPEDSSIYLCSVDRQAYGYTFGSGTRLTVV.

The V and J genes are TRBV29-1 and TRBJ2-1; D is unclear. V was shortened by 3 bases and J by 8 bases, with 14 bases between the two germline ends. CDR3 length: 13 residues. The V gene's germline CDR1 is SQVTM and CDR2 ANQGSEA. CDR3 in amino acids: CSVDAVLLDEQFF. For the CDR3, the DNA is TGCAGCGTTGATGCGGTCCTTTTAGATGAGCAGTTCTTC.

CDR3 region: CASSLQQGYSLGEQYF. DNA of the CDR3: TGTGCCAGCAGCTTACAACAGGGGTATTCGTTGGGCGAGCAGTACTTC. The rearrangement links TRBV7-6 to TRBJ2-7; 7 nucleotides align to TRBD1. The trim removed 2 bases at V and 6 bases at J, leaving 13 bases unmatched. In germline, CDR1 is SGHVS, CDR2 FNYEAQ. The CDR3 is made up of 16 amino acids.

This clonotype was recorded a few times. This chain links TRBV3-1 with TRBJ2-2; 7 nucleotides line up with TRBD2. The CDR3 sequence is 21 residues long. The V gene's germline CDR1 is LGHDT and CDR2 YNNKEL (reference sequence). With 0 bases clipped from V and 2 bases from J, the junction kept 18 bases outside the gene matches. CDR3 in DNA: TGTGCCAGCAGCCAAGATCCTCCAGGGCTTCGAGGGAGGGCCAACACCGGGGAGCTGTTTTTT. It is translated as CASSQDPPGLRGRANTGELFF.

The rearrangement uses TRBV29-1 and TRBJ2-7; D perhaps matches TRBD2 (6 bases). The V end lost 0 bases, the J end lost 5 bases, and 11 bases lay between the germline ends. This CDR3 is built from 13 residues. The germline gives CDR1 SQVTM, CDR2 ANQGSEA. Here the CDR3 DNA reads TGCAGCGTTGAAGATCGGGAGCCAGACGAGCAGTACTTC. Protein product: CSVEDREPDEQYF.

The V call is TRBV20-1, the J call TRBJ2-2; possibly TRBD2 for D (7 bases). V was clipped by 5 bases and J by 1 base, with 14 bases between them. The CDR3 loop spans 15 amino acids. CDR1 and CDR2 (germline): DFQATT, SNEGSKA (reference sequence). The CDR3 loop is CSALGGALNTGELFF. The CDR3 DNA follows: TGCAGTGCTCTGGGGGGGGCTCTGAACACCGGGGAGCTGTTTTTT.

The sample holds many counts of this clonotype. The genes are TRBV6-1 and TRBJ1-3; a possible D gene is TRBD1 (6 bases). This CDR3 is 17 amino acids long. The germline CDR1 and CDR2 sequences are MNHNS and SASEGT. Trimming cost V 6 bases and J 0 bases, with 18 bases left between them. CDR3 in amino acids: CASSRGPTGSSGNTIYF. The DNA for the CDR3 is TGTGCCAGCAGCCGTGGCCCAACAGGGAGCTCTGGAAACACCATATATTTT.

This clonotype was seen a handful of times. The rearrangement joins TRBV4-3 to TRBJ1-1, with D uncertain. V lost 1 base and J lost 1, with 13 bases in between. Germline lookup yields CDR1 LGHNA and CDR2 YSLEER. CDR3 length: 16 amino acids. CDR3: CASSQGLGVGNTEAFF. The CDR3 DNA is TGCGCCAGCAGCCAAGGTCTCGGGGTGGGGAACACTGAAGCTTTCTTT.

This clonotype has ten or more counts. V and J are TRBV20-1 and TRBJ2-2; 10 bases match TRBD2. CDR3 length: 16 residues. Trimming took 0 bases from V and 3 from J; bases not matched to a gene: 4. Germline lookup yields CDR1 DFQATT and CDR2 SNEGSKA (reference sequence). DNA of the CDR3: TGCAGTGCTAGAGATCGGCTAGCGGGAGACACCGGGGAGCTGTTTTTT. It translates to CSARDRLAGDTGELFF.

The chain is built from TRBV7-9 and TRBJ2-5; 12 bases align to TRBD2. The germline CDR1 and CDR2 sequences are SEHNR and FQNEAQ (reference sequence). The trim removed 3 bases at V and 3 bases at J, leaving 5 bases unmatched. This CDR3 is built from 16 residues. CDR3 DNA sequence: TGTGCCAGCAGCTTCCCGACTAGCGGGAGTAAAGAGACCCAGTACTTC. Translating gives CASSFPTSGSKETQYF.

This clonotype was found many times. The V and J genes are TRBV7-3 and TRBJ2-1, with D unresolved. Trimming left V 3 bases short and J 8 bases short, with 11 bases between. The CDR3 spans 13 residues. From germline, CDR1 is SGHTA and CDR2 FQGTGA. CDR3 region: CASSLGRNDEQFF. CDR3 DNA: TGTGCCAGCAGCTTGGGCCGGAACGATGAGCAGTTCTTC.

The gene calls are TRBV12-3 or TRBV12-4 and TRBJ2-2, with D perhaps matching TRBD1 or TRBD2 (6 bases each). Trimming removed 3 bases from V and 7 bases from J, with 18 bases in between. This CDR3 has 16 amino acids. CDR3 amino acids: CASSFIGGGLIGELFF. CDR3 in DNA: TGTGCCAGCAGTTTCATTGGTGGGGGGCTGATCGGGGAGCTGTTTTTT.

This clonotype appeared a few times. Here the CDR3 DNA reads TGTGCCAGCAGTTTTTGGAGGGCAAAGACCGGGGAGCTGTTTTTT. This codes for CASSFWRAKTGELFF. This chain uses TRBV12-3 or TRBV12-4 with TRBJ2-2, with D possibly TRBD2 on 6 matching bases. The CDR3 spans 15 residues. Between the trimmed V and J ends, which lost 3 bases and 5 bases, there was a span of 13 bases.

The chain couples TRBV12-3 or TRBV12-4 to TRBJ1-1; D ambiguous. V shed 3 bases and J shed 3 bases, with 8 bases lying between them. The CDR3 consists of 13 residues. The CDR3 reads CASSFRRDTEAFF. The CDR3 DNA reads TGTGCCAGCAGTTTTAGACGTGACACTGAAGCTTTCTTT.

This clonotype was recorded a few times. The CDR3 DNA reads as TGTGCCAGCAGTTTGAACTTCGGGGAGCTGTTTTTT. Residues: CASSLNFGELFF. The chain employs TRBV27 and TRBJ2-2; D uncertain. Germline V gene data show CDR1 as MNHEY and CDR2 as SMNVEV (reference sequence). The CDR3 consists of 12 residues. The V end lost 3 bases, the J end lost 7 bases, and 6 bases lay between the germline ends.

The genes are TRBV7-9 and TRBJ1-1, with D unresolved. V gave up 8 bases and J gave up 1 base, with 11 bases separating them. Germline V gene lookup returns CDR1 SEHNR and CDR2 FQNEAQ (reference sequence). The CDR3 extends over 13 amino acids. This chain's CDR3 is CASGSSPNTEAFF. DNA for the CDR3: TGTGCCAGCGGGAGTTCCCCGAACACTGAAGCTTTCTTT.